What follows are 17 T cell receptor beta chains derived from one specimen sequenced in a study of blood T cell repertoires in COVID-19. The method was immunoSEQ multiplex PCR; TCRdb's version includes in-frame clones alone and lacks a portion of them. The data hold about 270,000 clones, with less than 90% observed a single time. The sequenced material came from peripheral blood. The receptor source for this set is a man between 60 and 70 years old who had recovered from COVID-19.

The chain links TRBV6-1 to TRBJ1-1; D call uncertain. The CDR3 contains 14 residues. CDR1 is MNHNS and CDR2 is SASEGT in the germline V gene. V was trimmed by 0 bases and J by 0 bases, leaving 5 bases between them. This CDR3 reads CASSEARLNTEAFF. The CDR3 coding sequence is TGTGCCAGCAGTGAAGCGCGGTTGAACACTGAAGCTTTCTTT.

V usage is TRBV2 and J usage is TRBJ1-5; TRBD1 might be the D (5 bases). Trimming stripped 5 bases from V and 2 bases from J, with 13 bases between. This CDR3 contains 15 residues. The germline V gene has CDR1 SNHLY and CDR2 FYNNEI. The CDR3 nucleotides read TGTGCCAGCAGTCCGGACGGGGGGGGCAATCAGCCCCAGCATTTT. It is translated as CASSPDGGGNQPQHF.

This sequence joins TRBV6-2 or TRBV6-3 and TRBJ1-6, with TRBD1 matching 10 bases. With 4 bases clipped from V and 7 bases from J, the junction kept 7 bases outside the gene matches. The CDR3 runs to 16 residues. Per germline, CDR1 MNHEY and CDR2 SVGEGT. This CDR3 reads CASSLDRGVQNSPLHF. The CDR3, as DNA: TGTGCCAGCAGTTTGGACAGGGGGGTCCAAAATTCACCCCTCCACTTT.

This sequence joins TRBV9 and TRBJ1-4, with no clear D. V was pared by 2 bases and J by 8 bases, with 13 bases between. Germline CDR1 and CDR2: SGDLS and YYNGEE. This CDR3 comprises 14 residues. The CDR3 DNA reads TGTGCCAGCAGCGTTGGGCAACCGGGAGAAAAACTGTTTTTT. Amino acids: CASSVGQPGEKLFF.

The chain uses TRBV4-2 and TRBJ2-3, with 10 nucleotides matching TRBD2. V shed 0 bases and J 0 bases; nucleotides not matched to a gene: 12. The CDR3 length is 20 residues. Germline V gene data show CDR1 as LGHNA and CDR2 as YNFKEQ. The DNA for the CDR3 is TGTGCCAGCAGCCAAGAACGGCTAGCGGGGGCCTACGAGAGCACAGATACGCAGTATTTT. Translated: CASSQERLAGAYESTDTQYF.

The rearrangement joins TRBV4-1 to TRBJ2-6; TRBD2 is a possible D gene (6 bases). This CDR3 has 18 amino acids. Trimming left V 1 base short and J 0 bases short, with 13 bases between. Looked up from germline, CDR1 is MGHRA and CDR2 is YSYEKL. CDR3 sequence reads: CASSQVGRGPSGANVLTF. The CDR3 bases are TGCGCCAGCAGCCAAGTCGGGCGGGGACCCTCTGGGGCCAACGTCCTGACTTTC.

V is TRBV9 and J is TRBJ2-3; D may be TRBD1 (6 bases). Trimming stripped 0 bases from V and 6 bases from J, with 11 bases between. CDR3 size: 14 residues. Germline V gene sequence: CDR1 SGDLS, CDR2 YYNGEE. CDR3 loop: CASSVGPRGDTQYF. In DNA, the CDR3 is TGTGCCAGCAGCGTAGGCCCCAGGGGCGATACGCAGTATTTT. The full variable domain, its missing parts supplied by reference TRBV9 and TRBJ2-3, is DSGVTQTPKHLITATGQRVTLRCSPRSGDLSVYWYQQSLDQGLQFLIQYYNGEERAKGNILERFSAQQFPDLHSELNLSSLELGDSALYFCASSVGPRGDTQYFGPGTRLTVL.

The J gene is TRBJ2-3, the V gene TRBV11-2; 10 nucleotides line up with TRBD2. V was clipped by 1 base and J by 4 bases; unmatched bases: 2. The CDR3 runs 15 residues. Germline assignment: CDR1 SGHAT and CDR2 FQNNGV. DNA of the CDR3: TGTGCCAGCAGCTTAGGGCTAGCGGGGGCAGATACGCAGTATTTT. It yields the protein CASSLGLAGADTQYF.

V and J are TRBV6-5 and TRBJ2-5, with TRBD2 matching over 12 bases. The CDR3 runs 15 residues. Germline V CDR1 and CDR2: MNHEY, SVGAGI. With V trimmed by 3 bases and J by 6 bases, 5 bases remained unmatched. For the CDR3, the DNA is TGTGCCAGCAGTTATGCTAGCGGGGGGGCGAAGACCCAGTACTTC. It specifies CASSYASGGAKTQYF.

The rearrangement joins TRBV19 to TRBJ1-1; the D is unclear. The length of the CDR3 is 13 residues. Germline V gives CDR1 LNHDA, CDR2 SQIVND (reference sequence). V gave up 1 base and J gave up 1 base, with 4 bases separating them. This chain's CDR3 is CASSIVWNTEAFF. The DNA of the CDR3 is TGTGCCAGTAGTATAGTCTGGAACACTGAAGCTTTCTTT.

The chain uses TRBV7-3 and TRBJ1-1, with 8 positions matching TRBD1. The trim removed 6 bases at V and 4 bases at J, leaving 10 bases unmatched. This CDR3 has 15 amino acids. CDR1 and CDR2 from the germline V gene are SGHTA and FQGTGA. This CDR3 reads CASSRQGMKGTEAFF. CDR3 DNA: TGTGCCAGCAGTCGACAGGGGATGAAGGGCACTGAAGCTTTCTTT.

Only a few counts were recorded for this clone. This rearrangement joins TRBV3-1 (or the pseudogene TRBV3-2) to TRBJ1-5, with 9 bases fitting TRBD1. Unmatched junction bases numbered 4, after V lost 1 base and J lost 6 bases. The germline V gene has CDR1 LGHDT and CDR2 YNNKEL (reference sequence). This CDR3 is 15 amino acids long. The CDR3 spells CASSQGTGEGQPQHF. DNA for the CDR3: TGTGCCAGCAGCCAAGGGACAGGGGAGGGTCAGCCCCAGCATTTT.

The rearrangement joins TRBV18 to TRBJ2-6; unclear D gene. Germline V CDR1 and CDR2: KGHSH, LQKENI. The CDR3 has 18 residues. V lost 3 bases and J 0 bases, leaving 15 bases between the germline ends. CDR3 DNA sequence: TGTGCCAGCTCACCCGTTCGGGTTGGAGACTCTGGGGCCAACGTCCTGACTTTC. This codes for CASSPVRVGDSGANVLTF.

V gene TRBV7-9 combines with J gene TRBJ1-1, with 7 bases lining up with TRBD1. Germline V gene data show CDR1 as SEHNR and CDR2 as FQNEAQ (reference sequence). V was clipped by 6 bases and J by 2 bases; unmatched bases: 3. The CDR3 is 13 amino acids. This CDR3 is CASSPGGNTEAFF. In DNA form, the CDR3 reads TGTGCCAGCAGTCCAGGGGGAAACACTGAAGCTTTCTTT.

The rearrangement uses TRBV19 and TRBJ2-5; D may be TRBD2 (5 bases). This CDR3 contains 13 residues. V gave up 7 bases and J gave up 2 bases, with 11 bases separating them. Germline values: CDR1 LNHDA, CDR2 SQIVND (reference sequence). The CDR3 sequence: CASKGADQETQYF. In DNA, the CDR3 is TGTGCCAGTAAGGGAGCGGATCAAGAGACCCAGTACTTC.

This clone was recorded once. This sequence joins TRBV6-4 and TRBJ1-2; D not certain. The germline gives CDR1 MRHNA, CDR2 SNTAGT. The CDR3 sequence is 15 residues long. V lost 6 bases to trimming and J lost 2 bases, with 16 bases between them. The DNA of the CDR3 is TGTGCCAGCAGCCCCGGATGGGGAGGGAACTATGGCTACACCTTC. This encodes CASSPGWGGNYGYTF.

The genes are TRBV2 and TRBJ1-2; TRBD1 agrees at 8 bases. The V and J ends lost 3 bases and 7 bases, in that order; junction bases with no gene match: 7. This CDR3 is 14 amino acids long. Germline V lookup: CDR1 SNHLY, CDR2 FYNNEI. The CDR3 DNA reads as TGTGCCAGCAGTGAGCCGTCAGGGGGCTTTGGCTACACCTTC. Protein sequence: CASSEPSGGFGYTF.